Presented here are 22 T cell receptor beta chains from one specimen sequenced in a study of shared clonotypes between healthy human individuals. Data came from immunoSEQ multiplex PCR; TCRdb stores just in-frame clones and leaves some out. The table includes roughly 2.4 million clones, 90% to 97% detected once. The sequencing sample was made of naive CD4+ T cells sorted from blood. As to subset: CD45RA+ positively selected. Receptors were obtained from a man between 18 and 29 years old in good health.

This clone appeared a single time. V gene TRBV30 combines with J gene TRBJ2-1; D remains ambiguous. Germline values: CDR1 GTSNPN, CDR2 SVGIG (reference sequence). Trimming removed 4 bases from V and 9 bases from J, with 10 bases in between. The CDR3 spans 11 residues. In nucleotides, the CDR3 is TGTGCCTGGACCCCGGGCGGTGAGCAGTTCTTC. Its protein product is CAWTPGGEQFF.

The J gene is TRBJ1-1, the V gene TRBV7-9; unclear D gene. Germline loops: CDR1 SEHNR, CDR2 FQNEAQ (reference sequence). There are 14 residues in the CDR3. The V gene lost 1 base and the J gene lost 8 bases, with 14 bases spanning the gap. The CDR3 DNA reads TGTGCCAGCAGCTTAGGAGCCACTCCTTCCGAAGCTTTCTTT. This encodes CASSLGATPSEAFF.

This clone was recorded only once. J is TRBJ1-4 and V is TRBV5-1, with 10 bases identical to TRBD1. The CDR3 runs to 18 residues. The J segment lost 4 bases and the V segment lost 0 bases, leaving 9 bases of the junction unmatched. Germline V lookup: CDR1 SGHRS, CDR2 YFSETQ. The CDR3 DNA reads as TGCGCCAGCAGCTTGGTTGGGACAGGGGTCCGGGGTAATGAAAAACTGTTTTTT. Residues: CASSLVGTGVRGNEKLFF.

The rearrangement links TRBV5-1 to TRBJ1-1, with 10 bases identical to TRBD1. The ends lost 4 bases at V and 1 base at J; junction bases unmatched: 4. The CDR3 extends over 15 amino acids. Germline V gene sequence: CDR1 SGHRS, CDR2 YFSETQ. The chain's CDR3 is CASSRQGAGNTEAFF. As DNA, the CDR3 is TGCGCCAGCAGCAGACAGGGGGCGGGGAACACTGAAGCTTTCTTT.

This clone has a single count. This chain links TRBV5-6 with TRBJ2-2; either TRBD1 or TRBD2 may fit D (5 bases each). The V end was cut by 3 bases, the J end by 3 bases, with 15 bases between. This CDR3 has 16 amino acids. Germline V lookup: CDR1 SGHDT, CDR2 YYEEEE. The CDR3 bases are TGTGCCAGCAGCTATCAGACAGCGGCCCACACCGGGGAGCTGTTTTTT. As protein: CASSYQTAAHTGELFF.

The chain links TRBV30 to TRBJ2-7; tentative D call: TRBD1 (5 bases). Trimming removed 2 bases at V and 5 bases at J, with 7 bases between. Looked up from germline, CDR1 is GTSNPN and CDR2 is SVGIG (reference sequence). The CDR3 loop spans 11 amino acids. CDR3 residues: CAWSQGNEQYF. The DNA of the CDR3 is TGTGCCTGGAGTCAGGGCAACGAGCAGTACTTC.

In nucleotides, the CDR3 is TGTGCCACCGGAACGAATAAGAATGAGCAGTTCTTC. Translation gives CATGTNKNEQFF. The genes are TRBV6-6 and TRBJ2-1; D is unclear. V was trimmed by 10 bases and J by 7 bases, leaving 14 bases between them. CDR3 length: 12 amino acids. Germline V gene sequence: CDR1 MNHNY, CDR2 SVGAGI (reference sequence).

The chain has TRBV5-6 and TRBJ1-3; no reliable D call. CDR3 size: 14 residues. Per germline, CDR1 SGHDT and CDR2 YYEEEE. V was clipped by 1 base and J by 0 bases, with 5 bases between them. CDR3 loop: CASSLPFSGNTIYF. The CDR3 DNA is TGTGCCAGCAGCTTGCCGTTCTCTGGAAACACCATATATTTT.

This clone was seen a single time. V and J are TRBV2 and TRBJ2-3, with 8 bases aligning to TRBD1. CDR1 is SNHLY, CDR2 FYNNEI, per germline. The CDR3 extends over 15 amino acids. V shed 5 bases and J 4 bases; nucleotides not matched to a gene: 8. CDR3 DNA: TGTGCCAGCAGTTCCCCTCAGGGGGCCTCAGATACGCAGTATTTT. Encoded protein: CASSSPQGASDTQYF.

The chain links TRBV7-9 to TRBJ1-3; D gene ambiguous. In germline, CDR1 is SEHNR, CDR2 FQNEAQ (reference sequence). Trimming removed 5 bases at V and 0 bases at J, with 14 bases between. CDR3 length equals 16 residues. DNA of the CDR3: TGTGCCAGCAGCCCGCCAACATTAGGCTCTGGAAACACCATATATTTT. As protein: CASSPPTLGSGNTIYF.

The rearrangement links TRBV6-6 to TRBJ2-1; D is possibly TRBD2 (5 bases). Germline V gene data show CDR1 as MNHNY and CDR2 as SVGAGI (reference sequence). V gave up 7 bases and J gave up 6 bases, with 13 bases separating them. The CDR3 runs 13 residues. DNA of the CDR3: TGTGCCAGCACTGATGACTACAGCAATGAGCAGTTCTTC. Protein: CASTDDYSNEQFF.

V gene TRBV6-6 combines with J gene TRBJ1-2; weak D call: TRBD1 (6 bases). The germline CDR1 and CDR2 sequences are MNHNY and SVGAGI (reference sequence). Trimming took 5 bases from V and 8 from J, leaving 21 bases between them. CDR3 length: 15 residues. CDR3: CASSPRGAAQGGYTF. Here the CDR3 DNA reads TGTGCCAGCAGTCCCCGCGGAGCAGCCCAGGGGGGCTACACCTTC.

The genes are TRBV2 and TRBJ1-4; D is unclear. Germline assignment: CDR1 SNHLY and CDR2 FYNNEI. This CDR3 contains 15 residues. The V end lost 4 bases, the J end lost 0 bases, and 9 bases lay between the germline ends. The CDR3: CASSVMGATNEKLFF. DNA of the CDR3: TGTGCCAGCAGTGTTATGGGTGCAACTAATGAAAAACTGTTTTTT.

This chain links TRBV3-1 (or the pseudogene TRBV3-2) with TRBJ2-1; no reliable D call. Germline V lookup: CDR1 LGHDT, CDR2 YNNKEL (reference sequence). CDR3 length: 9 amino acids. V lost 0 bases, J lost 13 bases, and 1 base lay in between. The CDR3 is CASSQEQFF. The DNA for the CDR3 is TGTGCCAGCAGCCAAGAACAGTTCTTC.

The V gene is TRBV29-1, the J gene TRBJ1-2, with 8 bases lining up with TRBD1. The CDR3 contains 14 residues. V lost 3 bases and J lost 3; bases outside the gene matches: 6. The germline V gene has CDR1 SQVTM and CDR2 ANQGSEA. The DNA for the CDR3 is TGCAGCGTTGAGGGACAGGTGGACGACTATGGCTACACCTTC. Translating it yields CSVEGQVDDYGYTF.

V usage is TRBV19 and J usage is TRBJ2-4; D is unclear. V gave up 6 bases and J gave up 0 bases, with 12 bases separating them. Germline assignment: CDR1 LNHDA and CDR2 SQIVND (reference sequence). This CDR3 region has 15 residues. Here the CDR3 reads CASRGPGLAKNIQYF. Written as DNA, the CDR3 is TGTGCCAGTAGGGGTCCTGGGCTAGCCAAAAACATTCAGTACTTC.

This chain joins TRBV4-1 and TRBJ2-2, with D possibly being TRBD1 (5 bases). CDR1 and CDR2 from the germline V gene are MGHRA and YSYEKL. The ends were cut back, 1 base at V and 5 bases at J, with 11 bases in the middle. The CDR3 consists of 15 residues. CDR3 protein: CASSQATTGTGELFF. CDR3 DNA sequence: TGCGCCAGCAGCCAAGCAACTACAGGAACCGGGGAGCTGTTTTTT.

This clone has just one count. The chain links TRBV27 to TRBJ1-1; D is unresolved. The length of the CDR3 is 15 residues. Germline CDR1 is MNHEY and CDR2 is SMNVEV (reference sequence). Trimming took 6 bases from V and 3 from J, leaving 17 bases between them. CDR3 sequence: CASRRQEKRYTEAFF. The CDR3, as DNA: TGTGCCAGCAGAAGACAAGAAAAACGGTACACTGAAGCTTTCTTT.

This chain uses TRBV5-1 with TRBJ2-6; possibly TRBD1 or TRBD2 for D (7 bases each). Trimming cost V 2 bases and J 2 bases, with 23 bases left between them. Germline values: CDR1 SGHRS, CDR2 YFSETQ. CDR3 length: 20 amino acids. CDR3 sequence (DNA): TGCGCCAGCAGCTTCGGGGAGGGCGGAGGGGGCAGCGCTGGGGCCAACGTCCTGACTTTC. This gives the protein CASSFGEGGGGSAGANVLTF.

This chain uses TRBV9 with TRBJ2-6; TRBD1 agrees at 7 bases. The germline gives CDR1 SGDLS, CDR2 YYNGEE. Unmatched junction bases numbered 6, after V lost 3 bases and J lost 0 bases. CDR3 size: 17 residues. For the CDR3, the DNA is TGTGCCAGCAGCGCCAGACAGGGAAACTCTGGGGCCAACGTCCTGACTTTC. It is translated as CASSARQGNSGANVLTF.

The V call is TRBV4-1, the J call TRBJ1-6; D remains unclear. CDR1 is MGHRA, CDR2 YSYEKL, per germline. V was trimmed by 1 base and J by 6 bases, leaving 16 bases between them. The CDR3 has 17 residues. The CDR3 loop is CASSQGPIPGVNSPLHF. The CDR3 DNA is TGCGCCAGCAGCCAAGGACCCATTCCTGGGGTTAATTCACCCCTCCACTTT.

This clone was seen a single time. V is TRBV30 and J is TRBJ1-4; possible D gene TRBD1, 5 bases. CDR1 GTSNPN and CDR2 SVGIG come from the germline V gene (reference sequence). This CDR3 region has 15 residues. The V gene lost 2 bases and the J gene lost 0 bases, with 10 bases spanning the gap. The CDR3 reads CAWSHGGTTNEKLFF. The CDR3 DNA sequence: TGTGCCTGGAGTCATGGGGGGACAACTAATGAAAAACTGTTTTTT.